These 19 T cell receptor beta chains were sequenced from one sample in a study of OX40 agonist ivuxolimab in advanced cancers. Clones were sequenced by immunoSEQ multiplex PCR, and TCRdb holds only the in-frame ones, with some missing. The repertoire includes almost 20,000 clones, about four fifths of them detected once, and 21% sits in the top ten. The source material was CD4+ or CD8+ T cells sorted from blood, sampled in a trial of the OX40 agonist ivuxolimab. Source of these receptors: an adult with an advanced solid tumor such as melanoma, head and neck, liver or kidney cancer.

The gene calls are TRBV28 and TRBJ2-7, with D uncertain. V lost 5 bases, J lost 2 bases, and 10 bases lay in between. CDR1 is MDHEN, CDR2 SYDVKM, per germline. The length of the CDR3 is 13 residues. CDR3 sequence (DNA): TGTGCCAGCAGTCGGCCAAACACCTACGAGCAGTACTTC. Protein product: CASSRPNTYEQYF. The whole variable domain, filled in from reference TRBV28 and TRBJ2-7, reads DVKVTQSSRYLVKRTGEKVFLECVQDMDHENMFWYRQDPGLGLRLIYFSYDVKMKEKGDIPEGYSVSREKKERFSLILESASTNQTSMYLCASSRPNTYEQYFGPGTRLTVT.

J is TRBJ2-5 and V is TRBV7-9, with no clear D. The CDR3 is 12 residues long. Trimming took off 1 base at V and 5 bases at J, with 5 bases between the two ends. Germline V CDR1 and CDR2: SEHNR, FQNEAQ (reference sequence). DNA for the CDR3: TGTGCCAGCAGCTTAGATGGGGAGACCCAGTACTTC. This gives the protein CASSLDGETQYF.

The chain uses TRBV6-1 and TRBJ2-3; 8 positions agree with TRBD1. The CDR3 is made up of 15 amino acids. Germline V gene sequence: CDR1 MNHNS, CDR2 SASEGT. Trimming at V came to 6 bases and at J to 2 bases, leaving 7 bases not matched to a gene. CDR3 DNA sequence: TGTGCCAGCAGGATTCCGACAGGGGTCACAGATACGCAGTATTTT. Translation gives CASRIPTGVTDTQYF.

This clone was seen just once. One end of the junction does not line up with germline, which may come from a read error. This rearrangement joins TRBV7-9 to TRBJ1-2; D possibly corresponds to TRBD1 (5 bases). Germline V gene sequence: CDR1 SEHNR, CDR2 FQNEAQ (reference sequence). The CDR3 runs to 15 residues. CDR3 DNA sequence: TGTGCCAGCAGTTTAGGTCAGGGAGCTAACTATGGCTACACCTTC. Its protein product is CASSLGQGANYGYTF.

This clone was seen a single time. This chain connects TRBV7-9 to TRBJ2-5; maybe TRBD2 (6 bases). Per the germline V gene, CDR1 is SEHNR and CDR2 is FQNEAQ (reference sequence). Deletions cut 2 bases from V and 2 bases from J, with 15 bases between. The CDR3 length is 16 residues. This CDR3 is CASSLSGRGSQETQYF. CDR3 nucleotides: TGTGCCAGCAGCTTATCCGGTCGGGGGTCTCAAGAGACCCAGTACTTC. The full variable domain, completed using reference TRBV7-9 and TRBJ2-5, is DTGVSQNPRHKITKRGQNVTFRCDPISEHNRLYWYRQTLGQGPEFLTYFQNEAQLEKSRLLSDRFSAERPKGSFSTLEIQRTEQGDSAMYLCASSLSGRGSQETQYFGPGTRLLVL.

This chain uses TRBV28 with TRBJ2-2, with TRBD2 identical over 7 bases. Germline-derived CDR1 and CDR2 are MDHEN and SYDVKM. Germline trimming cut 7 bases from V and 2 bases from J; bases unmatched to any gene: 13. The CDR3 totals 17 residues. CDR3 sequence: CASTEGRVRANTGELFF. DNA of the CDR3: TGTGCCAGCACGGAGGGGAGGGTCAGGGCCAACACCGGGGAGCTGTTTTTT.

The rearrangement uses TRBV11-1 and TRBJ2-7, with TRBD2 matching over 8 bases. J lost 3 bases, V lost 2 bases, and 3 bases had no gene match. The CDR3 sequence is 14 residues long. Per the germline V gene, CDR1 is SGHAT and CDR2 is FQDESV (reference sequence). CDR3 bases: TGTGCCAGCAGCTTAACCAGCGGGAGCTACGAGCAGTACTTC. Its protein product is CASSLTSGSYEQYF.

This clone showed up just a few times. The V call is TRBV10-3, the J call TRBJ2-5, with 7 bases that match TRBD1. Trimming cost V 6 bases and J 2 bases; bases outside gene matches: 9. CDR3 size: 15 residues. The V gene's germline CDR1 is ENHRY and CDR2 SYGVKD. In nucleotides, the CDR3 is TGTGCCATCAGACAGGGGTATTCGGGTCAAGAGACCCAGTACTTC. Translating it yields CAIRQGYSGQETQYF.

This clone was detected only once. V gene TRBV19 combines with J gene TRBJ2-1; D perhaps matches TRBD1 (5 bases). Germline values: CDR1 LNHDA, CDR2 SQIVND (reference sequence). V was trimmed by 6 bases and J by 12 bases, leaving 12 bases between them. The CDR3 is 11 residues long. CDR3 nucleotide sequence: TGTGCCAGTAGGGCAGGGATAGGGCAGTTCTTC. This translates into CASRAGIGQFF.

The rearrangement joins TRBV9 to TRBJ2-7, with TRBD1 identical over 8 bases. CDR1 is SGDLS and CDR2 is YYNGEE in the germline V gene. The CDR3 is 16 residues long. The ends lost 3 bases at V and 1 base at J; junction bases unmatched: 9. The CDR3 spells CASSGRDRTLSYEQYF. Here the CDR3 DNA reads TGTGCCAGCAGCGGCAGGGACAGGACTCTTTCCTACGAGCAGTACTTC.

The rearrangement uses TRBV6-5 and TRBJ1-6; no clear D gene. The CDR3 consists of 16 residues. Germline lookup yields CDR1 MNHEY and CDR2 SVGAGI. The V and J ends lost 2 bases and 7 bases respectively, with 15 bases between them. The CDR3 loop is CASSYGPLNPNSPLHF. CDR3 sequence (DNA): TGTGCCAGCAGTTACGGCCCCCTGAACCCCAATTCACCCCTCCACTTT.

The J gene is TRBJ2-7, the V gene TRBV7-2; maybe TRBD1 (6 bases). The CDR3 extends over 15 amino acids. The V end lost 2 bases, the J end lost 1 base, and 12 bases lay between the germline ends. Germline V gives CDR1 SGHTA, CDR2 FQGNSA. The CDR3 sequence: CASSLFNDRSYEQYF. CDR3 in DNA: TGTGCCAGCAGCTTATTTAATGACAGGTCCTACGAGCAGTACTTC.

The rearrangement links TRBV9 to TRBJ2-1; possible D gene TRBD2, 6 bases. This CDR3 comprises 15 residues. V was trimmed by 0 bases and J by 4 bases, leaving 11 bases between them. Germline V gene sequence: CDR1 SGDLS, CDR2 YYNGEE. CDR3 in DNA: TGTGCCAGCAGCGTAGAAGTTCGGGAGTACAATGAGCAGTTCTTC. It is translated as CASSVEVREYNEQFF.

This clone was counted only a few times. V gene TRBV6-5 combines with J gene TRBJ1-2, with 9 positions matching TRBD1. Germline values: CDR1 MNHEY, CDR2 SVGAGI. The CDR3 totals 14 residues. V was pared by 6 bases and J by 5 bases, with 7 bases of the junction left unmatched. CDR3 residues: CASSPGQGFYGYTF. The CDR3 DNA sequence: TGTGCCAGCAGCCCGGGACAGGGATTTTATGGCTACACCTTC.

The chain joins TRBV5-5 to TRBJ1-4, with D possibly TRBD1 on 6 matching bases. The germline CDR1 and CDR2 sequences are SGHKS and YYEKEE (reference sequence). The CDR3 is made up of 15 amino acids. With 2 bases removed from V and 6 bases from J, the gap between germline ends came to 14 bases. The CDR3 nucleotides read TGTGCCAGCAGCTTTACAGGGTTAGGAGATGAAAAACTGTTTTTT. Amino acids: CASSFTGLGDEKLFF.

J is TRBJ2-1 and V is TRBV10-3; TRBD2 is a possible D gene (6 bases). Between the trimmed V and J ends, which lost 0 bases and 8 bases, there was a span of 17 bases. The CDR3 is 16 residues long. The V gene's germline CDR1 is ENHRY and CDR2 SYGVKD. This CDR3 reads CAISESMGTSRDEQFF. The CDR3, as DNA: TGTGCCATCAGTGAGTCGATGGGGACTTCAAGGGATGAGCAGTTCTTC.

V and J are TRBV25-1 and TRBJ1-4; D might be TRBD1 (5 bases). The CDR3 loop spans 15 amino acids. In germline, CDR1 is MGHDK, CDR2 SYGVNS. The ends were cut back, 3 bases at V and 3 bases at J, with 11 bases in the middle. The CDR3 nucleotides are TGTGCCAGCAGTGATGGGACCAGACCTAATGAAAAACTGTTTTTT. Translation gives CASSDGTRPNEKLFF.

The count of this clone is one. The chain is built from TRBV27 and TRBJ2-2, with TRBD1 matching 10 bases. This CDR3 is built from 14 residues. Trimming at V came to 7 bases and at J to 4 bases, leaving 3 bases not matched to a gene. CDR1 and CDR2 from the germline V gene are MNHEY and SMNVEV (reference sequence). As DNA, the CDR3 is TGTGCCAGCACTTGGGACAGGGGCACCGGGGAGCTGTTTTTT. Encoded protein: CASTWDRGTGELFF.

This rearrangement joins TRBV21-1 to TRBJ2-1; the D segment call TRBD2 is taken from the table without a DNA check. TRBV21-1 is flagged as a pseudogene. The CDR3 is 13 amino acids. CDR3 amino acids: CASYESSYNEQFF. The DNA of the CDR3 is TGTGCCTCTTACGAGAGCTCCTACAATGAGCAGTTCTTC.